This T cell receptor beta chain stems from a study of T cell repertoires in cytomegalovirus infection. Study-wide context: Through public TCR beta signatures, both CMV infection and matching HLA type were indicated. Findings and limits, study-wide: The study identified carriers of CMV plus the relevant HLA from cumulative public TCR beta family frequency. Dominant in the ex vivo response were TCR beta clonotypes restricted by HLA-C and specific for CMV.

This clonotype was seen ten or more times. Antigen unknown. TCRdb re-derived calls from the reads in MiXCR, one entry per CDR3 protein. The profile shows some 77,000 distinct CDR3 sequences, more than 3.5% of them singletons. The sequenced material came from PBMCs. This receptor was taken from a human donor in good health (CMV status not recorded). Some clones in this sample may be carry-over from other donors' samples.

The CDR3 here is CASSGNREYYREQYF. CDR3 nucleotide sequence: TGTGCCAGCAGTGGTAACAGGGAATACTACCGCGAGCAGTACTTC. The chain joins TRBV6-1 to TRBJ2-7; D is possibly TRBD1 (6 bases). Germline loops: CDR1 MNHNS, CDR2 SASEGT. The CDR3 runs to 15 residues. Deletions cut 4 bases from V and 6 bases from J, with 19 bases between.